Below are 20 T cell receptor beta chains sequenced from a single sample in a study of T cells in Graves' hyperthyroidism and ophthalmopathy. RNA transcripts yielded amplified TCR beta CDR3 regions. First-round RT-PCR with HTBI primers amplified the TCR CDR3 region. TCRdb called the multiplex PCR reads again in MiXCR, with one record for every CDR3 protein. The table shows 500,000 to 650,000 distinct CDR3 sequences, with roughly 15% occurring only once. Sequenced: blood. These receptor sequences come from a woman in her 50s with Graves' ophthalmopathy.

On this clonotype: A read error is possible here, since a much larger clone lies one base away. The CDR3 sequence is CASSLGRGGDTEAFF. CDR3 in DNA: TGTGCCAGCAGTTTAGGCAGGGGGGGGGACACTGAAGCTTTCTTT. The chain has TRBV28 and TRBJ1-1, with 7 nucleotides matching TRBD1. The J segment lost 3 bases and the V segment lost 2 bases, leaving 6 bases of the junction unmatched. Per the germline V gene, CDR1 is MDHEN and CDR2 is SYDVKM. This CDR3 spans 15 amino acids.

This clonotype was recorded a few times. The chain joins TRBV7-3 to TRBJ2-2, with unresolved D. Germline lookup yields CDR1 SGHTA and CDR2 FQGTGA. This CDR3 has 14 amino acids. The V end lost 1 base, the J end lost 5 bases, and 8 bases lay between the germline ends. CDR3 in amino acids: CASSLIGDTGELFF. For the CDR3, the DNA is TGTGCCAGCAGCTTAATTGGGGATACCGGGGAGCTGTTTTTT. Full variable domain (outside the CDR3, taken from reference TRBV7-3 and TRBJ2-2): GAGVSQTPSNKVTEKGKYVELRCDPISGHTALYWYRQSLGQGPEFLIYFQGTGAADDSGLPNDRFFAVRPEGSVSTLKIQRTERGDSAVYLCASSLIGDTGELFFGEGSRLTVL.

This clonotype was recorded many times. The V and J genes are TRBV2 and TRBJ2-2, with 8 bases identical to TRBD2. Germline V gene data show CDR1 as SNHLY and CDR2 as FYNNEI. The CDR3 contains 15 residues. J was trimmed by 7 bases and V by 3 bases; bases with no gene match: 7. The CDR3 region has the DNA TGTGCCAGCAGTGATAGGACTAGCTTCGTCGGGGAGCTGTTTTTT. It encodes CASSDRTSFVGELFF.

This chain connects TRBV10-3 to TRBJ1-2; D is possibly TRBD1 (5 bases). The CDR3 has 14 residues. Germline CDR1 and CDR2: ENHRY and SYGVKD. Trimming shortened V by 3 bases and J by 3 bases, and 11 bases separated the two germline ends. The CDR3 is CAISDGGSDYGYTF. The CDR3 DNA is TGTGCCATCAGTGATGGGGGAAGCGACTATGGCTACACCTTC.

To note about this clonotype: A much larger clone differs by one base, so this may be a read error. The chain joins TRBV7-2 to TRBJ2-1; D possibly corresponds to TRBD2 (5 bases). The CDR3 covers 12 residues. Germline lookup yields CDR1 SGHTA and CDR2 FQGNSA. The CDR3 protein is CASSLFSGEQLF. The CDR3 region has the DNA TGTGCCAGCAGCTTATTTTCTGGGGAGCAGCTCTTC.

This clonotype was recorded at least ten times. The chain employs TRBV5-6 and TRBJ2-5, with 7 bases lining up with TRBD1. This CDR3 contains 13 residues. Germline CDR1 reads SGHDT; CDR2 reads YYEEEE. V gave up 4 bases and J gave up 4 bases; unmatched junction bases: 4. The CDR3 sequence: CASSRDRLETQYF. As DNA, the CDR3 is TGTGCCAGCAGCCGGGACAGATTAGAGACCCAGTACTTC.

V gene TRBV27 combines with J gene TRBJ2-7, with D perhaps assigned TRBD1 or TRBD2 (5 bases each). V lost 2 bases and J 5 bases, leaving 13 bases between the germline ends. The CDR3 has 14 residues. Germline V CDR1 and CDR2: MNHEY, SMNVEV (reference sequence). CDR3 nucleotides: TGTGCCAGCAGTTTAAATTGGGGGAACCACGAGCAGTACTTC. Translating gives CASSLNWGNHEQYF.

This clonotype was seen many times. The V and J genes are TRBV6-1 and TRBJ1-1; D unresolved. CDR1 MNHNS and CDR2 SASEGT come from the germline V gene. This CDR3 comprises 15 residues. Trimming removed 5 bases from V and 4 bases from J, with 17 bases in between. The CDR3 region is CASSYLDRGGTEAFF. CDR3 in DNA: TGTGCCAGCAGTTATCTGGACCGCGGCGGCACTGAAGCTTTCTTT.

This clonotype was found a few times. This may be a read error: a much more frequent sequence differs by one nucleotide. The chain has TRBV6-5 and TRBJ1-1; maybe TRBD1 (6 bases). Germline V gene data show CDR1 as MNHEY and CDR2 as SVGAGI. V was clipped by 2 bases and J by 6 bases, with 13 bases between them. CDR3 size: 14 residues. The CDR3 here is CASSYEGEDAEAFF. The CDR3 DNA follows: TGTGCCAGCAGTTACGAGGGGGAGGACGCTGAAGCTTTCTTT.

At least ten counts were recorded for this clonotype. This rearrangement joins TRBV28 to TRBJ1-2, with a tentative D call TRBD1 (6 bases). Germline CDR1 MDHEN, CDR2 SYDVKM. V lost 1 base to trimming and J lost 2 bases, with 11 bases between them. The CDR3 is 15 residues long. The CDR3 loop is CASSLSRGLNYGYTF. The CDR3 DNA reads TGTGCCAGCAGTTTATCCAGGGGTCTAAACTATGGCTACACCTTC.

The V call is TRBV15, the J call TRBJ1-1; 9 nucleotides line up with TRBD1. The CDR3 sequence is 15 residues long. The junction had 5 bases not matched to a gene; V was cut back by 2 bases and J by 4 bases. Germline V lookup: CDR1 LNHNV, CDR2 YYDKDF (reference sequence). Here the CDR3 reads CATSRNAQGATEAFF. The CDR3 DNA sequence: TGTGCCACCAGCAGAAATGCACAGGGGGCCACTGAAGCTTTCTTT.

The V gene is TRBV28, the J gene TRBJ2-7; D tentatively reads TRBD1 or TRBD2 (5 bases each). Germline V gives CDR1 MDHEN, CDR2 SYDVKM. Trimming took off 7 bases at V and 9 bases at J, with 25 bases between the two ends. CDR3 length: 15 amino acids. Here the CDR3 reads CASTHRDGTMDGQYF. The CDR3 bases are TGTGCCAGCACCCATCGTGACGGGACCATGGACGGGCAGTACTTC.

The chain joins TRBV19 to TRBJ1-3; D not resolved. V was trimmed by 7 bases and J by 0 bases, leaving 19 bases between them. The CDR3 totals 17 residues. From germline, CDR1 is LNHDA and CDR2 SQIVND (reference sequence). CDR3 sequence: CASTPKGNARSGNTIYF. The CDR3 nucleotides are TGTGCCAGTACTCCGAAAGGGAACGCCCGCTCTGGAAACACCATATATTTT.

Ten or more counts support this clonotype. This chain links TRBV18 with TRBJ1-2; weak D call: TRBD1 (5 bases). This CDR3 region has 13 residues. The V gene lost 3 bases and the J gene lost 6 bases, with 11 bases spanning the gap. Per germline, CDR1 KGHSH and CDR2 LQKENI. The CDR3 DNA follows: TGTGCCAGCTCACCGAGACAGAAGGATGGCTACACCTTC. This gives the protein CASSPRQKDGYTF.

This clonotype came up many times. The V gene is TRBV3-1, the J gene TRBJ2-1; 15 positions agree with TRBD2. V shed 4 bases, J shed 9 bases, and the junction held 7 bases outside the gene matches. This CDR3 has 16 amino acids. Germline CDR1 and CDR2: LGHDT and YNNKEL (reference sequence). CDR3 bases: TGTGCCAGCAGCCCGAGGACTAGCGGGAGGGAACGTGAGCAGTTCTTC. Translation gives CASSPRTSGREREQFF.

This clonotype was counted a few times. V is TRBV25-1 and J is TRBJ2-3; D is ambiguous. CDR3 length: 15 residues. V was clipped by 4 bases and J by 2 bases, with 13 bases between them. Germline CDR1 is MGHDK and CDR2 is SYGVNS. CDR3 DNA sequence: TGTGCCAGCAGTGGTCTCCCCAGCTTCACAGATACGCAGTATTTT. Translated, it gives CASSGLPSFTDTQYF.

Ten or more counts support this clonotype. The DNA of the CDR3 is TGTGCCAGCAGCTTTGGGAGAACCGACGAGCAGTACTTC. It codes for CASSFGRTDEQYF. The chain uses TRBV11-3 and TRBJ2-7; D is perhaps TRBD2 (5 bases). This CDR3 is 13 amino acids long. V was cut by 3 bases and J by 5 bases, with 11 bases left in between. Germline-derived CDR1 and CDR2 are SGHNT and YENEEA.

This clonotype has more than one count but fewer than ten. This chain joins TRBV7-2 and TRBJ1-2; D is possibly TRBD1 (5 bases). CDR1 and CDR2 (germline): SGHTA, FQGNSA. This CDR3 comprises 18 residues. The ends were cut back, 3 bases at V and 2 bases at J, with 22 bases in the middle. CDR3: CASSFPQRGGVSNYGYTF. The CDR3 region has the DNA TGTGCCAGCAGCTTCCCCCAGAGGGGCGGGGTTTCAAACTATGGCTACACCTTC. Complete variable domain (other parts from reference TRBV7-2 and TRBJ1-2): GAGVSQSPSNKVTEKGKDVELRCDPISGHTALYWYRQSLGQGLEFLIYFQGNSAPDKSGLPSDRFSAERTGGSVSTLTIQRTQQEDSAVYLCASSFPQRGGVSNYGYTFGSGTRLTVV.

This clonotype was picked up many times. The chain employs TRBV28 and TRBJ1-5; D remains unclear. In germline, CDR1 is MDHEN, CDR2 SYDVKM. The germline V and J ends were trimmed by 10 bases and 0 bases, with 13 bases remaining between them. This CDR3 spans 14 amino acids. The CDR3 protein is CATHQDYSNQPQHF. The CDR3 bases are TGTGCCACCCATCAAGATTATAGCAATCAGCCCCAGCATTTT.

This clonotype was observed at least ten times. This sequence joins TRBV30 and TRBJ1-5, with D perhaps TRBD1 (6 bases). Between the trimmed V and J ends, which lost 1 base and 5 bases, there was a span of 9 bases. CDR3 length: 13 residues. Per the germline V gene, CDR1 is GTSNPN and CDR2 is SVGIG (reference sequence). The CDR3 reads CAWSGDIYQPQHF. The DNA of the CDR3 is TGTGCCTGGAGTGGGGACATCTATCAGCCCCAGCATTTT. Variable domain in full (rest from reference TRBV30 and TRBJ1-5): SQTIHQWPATLVQPVGSPLSLECTVEGTSNPNLYWYRQAAGRGLQLLFYSVGIGQISSEVPQNLSASRPQDRQFILSSKKLLLSDSGFYLCAWSGDIYQPQHFGDGTRLSIL.